This section outlines one T cell receptor beta chain sequence together with its context. The record originates from a study of cytomegalovirus exposure and HLA in healthy donors. Amplification used 60 Vbeta primers and 13 Jbeta primers. Profiling relied on immunoSEQ multiplex PCR, and the TCRdb table lists in-frame clones only, not all of them. The sample lists roughly 120,000 clones; 80% were seen once. This CDR3 has 15 residues. With V trimmed by 3 bases and J by 6 bases, 11 bases remained unmatched. CDR1 is SGDLS and CDR2 is YYNGEE in the germline V gene. Sequencing was carried out using PBMCs. This clonotype originated in a man aged 25 to 40 in good health and CMV-seronegative. The chain links TRBV9 to TRBJ2-7, with 8 bases lining up with TRBD2. The DNA of the CDR3 is TGTGCCAGCAGCGGTCGAGCGGGAGAGCCCCCCGAGCAGTACTTC. The encoded protein is CASSGRAGEPPEQYF.